These T cell receptor beta chains were read from a single sample in a study of blood T cell repertoires in COVID-19. Data came from immunoSEQ multiplex PCR; TCRdb stores just in-frame clones and leaves some out. This table holds some 250,000 clones, around 88% found once. Source material: peripheral blood. The receptors here all came from a woman aged 30 to 39 who had recovered from COVID-19. The CDR3 runs from the conserved cysteine through the conserved F or W. Each record gives: J gene, V gene, CDR3 protein.

j_gene: TRBJ2-1
v_gene: TRBV2
CDR3aa: CASSEWGTGVYNEQFF

j_gene: TRBJ2-3
v_gene: TRBV19
CDR3aa: CASRWRGRGTDTQYF

j_gene: TRBJ2-3
v_gene: TRBV19
CDR3aa: CASTFASTQKQYF

j_gene: TRBJ2-1
v_gene: TRBV4-2
CDR3aa: CASSQEGDEQFF

j_gene: TRBJ2-5
v_gene: TRBV7-8
CDR3aa: CASRHQGGTQYF

j_gene: TRBJ1-2
v_gene: TRBV5-1
CDR3aa: CASSLGLLGVRNGYTF

j_gene: TRBJ1-1
v_gene: TRBV19
CDR3aa: CASSSEVRAMNTEAFF

j_gene: TRBJ2-3
v_gene: TRBV27
CDR3aa: CASSLIQRGAGTDTQYF

j_gene: TRBJ1-2
v_gene: TRBV12-3/TRBV12-4
CDR3aa: CAIGHREGYGYTF

j_gene: TRBJ1-6
v_gene: TRBV6-1
CDR3aa: CASSEHRGRTVGSPLHF

j_gene: TRBJ1-4
v_gene: TRBV19
CDR3aa: CASRGTGGNEKLFF

j_gene: TRBJ2-5
v_gene: TRBV11-2
CDR3aa: CASSLAGGSPETQYF

j_gene: TRBJ2-7
v_gene: TRBV5-1
CDR3aa: CASSETGRRYEQYF

j_gene: TRBJ2-7
v_gene: TRBV5-1
CDR3aa: CASSRTSGGEQYF

j_gene: TRBJ1-5
v_gene: TRBV2
CDR3aa: CASSVAVIQPQHF

j_gene: TRBJ2-7
v_gene: TRBV2
CDR3aa: CASSYSGGTYEQYF

j_gene: TRBJ2-7
v_gene: TRBV3-1/TRBV3-2
CDR3aa: CASSLLDRGVHYEQYF

j_gene: TRBJ1-3
v_gene: TRBV6-2/TRBV6-3
CDR3aa: CASSRRDSGGNTIYF

j_gene: TRBJ2-2
v_gene: TRBV2
CDR3aa: CASRRFLRTGELFF

j_gene: TRBJ2-7
v_gene: TRBV6-2/TRBV6-3
CDR3aa: CASSYRGRFEQYF

j_gene: TRBJ2-1
v_gene: TRBV10-3
CDR3aa: CAISEQGGEQFF

j_gene: TRBJ1-2
v_gene: TRBV19
CDR3aa: CASSTLGGGPGYTF

j_gene: TRBJ2-5
v_gene: TRBV27
CDR3aa: CASSLGLGGGGGAETQYF

j_gene: TRBJ2-2
v_gene: TRBV5-4
CDR3aa: CASSFSLPGGGTGELFF

j_gene: TRBJ2-2
v_gene: TRBV11-1
CDR3aa: CASSLAGGAVSGELFF

j_gene: TRBJ2-3
v_gene: TRBV5-8
CDR3aa: CASSPKGLQLGDTQYF

j_gene: TRBJ2-1
v_gene: TRBV5-6
CDR3aa: CASRRQYNEQFF

j_gene: TRBJ2-2
v_gene: TRBV18
CDR3aa: CASSASYLAGELFF

j_gene: TRBJ2-3
v_gene: TRBV5-4
CDR3aa: CASSSWAAGGREDTQYF

j_gene: TRBJ2-2
v_gene: TRBV5-1
CDR3aa: CASSYGTGGSTGELFF

j_gene: TRBJ2-1
v_gene: TRBV12-5
CDR3aa: CATTPGYNEQFF

j_gene: TRBJ2-3
v_gene: TRBV5-6
CDR3aa: CASIILLAGTTQYF

j_gene: TRBJ1-1
v_gene: TRBV6-5
CDR3aa: CASREGQGWTQAFF

j_gene: TRBJ2-3
v_gene: TRBV14
CDR3aa: CASSQDPRTGRDPPDTQYF

j_gene: TRBJ1-6
v_gene: TRBV15
CDR3aa: CATSRGLLPNSPLHF

j_gene: TRBJ2-7
v_gene: TRBV6-5
CDR3aa: CASRRGLHYEQYF

j_gene: TRBJ2-7
v_gene: TRBV5-8
CDR3aa: CASSRLPGLGLSEQYF

j_gene: TRBJ2-7
v_gene: TRBV19
CDR3aa: CASSITGSYEQYF

j_gene: TRBJ2-7
v_gene: TRBV6-5
CDR3aa: CASSYDRVNYEQYF

j_gene: TRBJ2-1
v_gene: TRBV5-1
CDR3aa: CASTLAGVEQFF

j_gene: TRBJ2-2
v_gene: TRBV30
CDR3aa: CAWSVKWAGKLFF

j_gene: TRBJ1-5
v_gene: TRBV7-2
CDR3aa: CASSFGQGGRPQHF

j_gene: TRBJ1-2
v_gene: TRBV6-5
CDR3aa: CASRPTGDRGGYTF

j_gene: TRBJ2-1
v_gene: TRBV5-1
CDR3aa: CASSLVAGDYEQFF

j_gene: TRBJ2-3
v_gene: TRBV15
CDR3aa: CATSRRTSGKISTDTQYF

j_gene: TRBJ2-1
v_gene: TRBV18
CDR3aa: CASSRGTGSSYNEQFF

j_gene: TRBJ2-7
v_gene: TRBV5-1
CDR3aa: CASSFYPGTGRSYEQYF

j_gene: TRBJ2-3
v_gene: TRBV4-2
CDR3aa: CASSSGVTDTQYF

j_gene: TRBJ1-6
v_gene: TRBV10-3
CDR3aa: CAISEQGSSYNSPLHF